These 20 T cell receptor beta chains were all obtained from the same sample, sequenced in a study of CD4 T cells in relation to SARS-CoV-2 and coronaviruses. The antigens of these receptors remain unknown. Some clones are missing from TCRdb's copy, which holds only in-frame ones; the method was immunoSEQ multiplex PCR. The table records about 41,000 clones, roughly 84% of them present only once. The source material was naive CD4+ T cells from PBMCs, cultured in vitro. This sample's subset: naive CD4+ T cells isolated by negative enrichment. These receptors originate from an adult with COVID-19.

The genes are TRBV15 and TRBJ2-7; D is unresolved. CDR3 length equals 16 residues. Germline values: CDR1 LNHNV, CDR2 YYDKDF (reference sequence). Trimming removed 0 bases at V and 2 bases at J, with 14 bases between. CDR3 sequence (DNA): TGTGCCACCAGCAGAGATCTTTTGGCAGTCACCTACGAGCAGTACTTC. It translates to CATSRDLLAVTYEQYF.

The CDR3 region is CASSFPEAGEVQYF. The CDR3 region has the DNA TGTGCCAGCAGTTTCCCCGAGGCGGGGGAAGTCCAGTACTTC. The chain combines TRBV6-6 with TRBJ2-5, with 7 bases lining up with TRBD2. Germline trimming cut 4 bases from V and 10 bases from J; bases unmatched to any gene: 12. CDR1 is MNHNY, CDR2 SVGAGI, per germline (reference sequence). The CDR3 contains 14 residues.

V usage is TRBV7-2 and J usage is TRBJ1-1; maybe TRBD1 (6 bases). Germline values: CDR1 SGHTA, CDR2 FQGNSA. This CDR3 comprises 15 residues. V was pared by 0 bases and J by 0 bases, with 8 bases between. CDR3 residues: CASSLARGLNTEAFF. In DNA form, the CDR3 reads TGTGCCAGCAGCTTAGCGAGGGGGTTGAACACTGAAGCTTTCTTT.

The CDR3 protein is CASSQDWASGTIYF. DNA for the CDR3: TGCGCCAGCAGCCAAGATTGGGCGTCAGGCACCATATATTTT. The chain uses TRBV4-3 and TRBJ1-3; D ambiguous. Per germline, CDR1 LGHNA and CDR2 YSLEER. Trimming stripped 0 bases from V and 9 bases from J, with 12 bases between. The CDR3 contains 14 residues.

V usage is TRBV27 and J usage is TRBJ2-3; TRBD2 agrees at 15 bases. With 7 bases clipped from V and 5 bases from J, the junction kept 13 bases outside the gene matches. This CDR3 comprises 18 residues. The germline gives CDR1 MNHEY, CDR2 SMNVEV (reference sequence). The CDR3 is CASTWTSGRANVRDTQYF. CDR3 DNA sequence: TGTGCCAGCACTTGGACTAGCGGGAGGGCCAACGTCAGAGATACGCAGTATTTT.

The CDR3 nucleotides read TGTGCCAGCAGCCCAGGGGATACGCAGTATTTT. This translates into CASSPGDTQYF. The rearrangement links TRBV11-2 to TRBJ2-3; D is possibly TRBD1 (5 bases). CDR1 is SGHAT and CDR2 is FQNNGV in the germline V gene. V was pared by 5 bases and J by 6 bases, with 6 bases between. This CDR3 region has 11 residues.

The rearrangement links TRBV21-1 to TRBJ2-5. TRBV21-1 is shown as a pseudogene. CDR3 length equals 15 residues. The CDR3 sequence is CASSIWQGGQETQYF. CDR3 sequence (DNA): TGTGCCAGCAGCATCTGGCAGGGGGGGCAAGAGACCCAGTACTTC.

The genes are TRBV18 and TRBJ2-2; D not resolved. Between the trimmed V and J ends, which lost 0 bases and 4 bases, there was a span of 9 bases. CDR1 and CDR2 (germline): KGHSH, LQKENI. The CDR3 sequence is 15 residues long. The CDR3 DNA follows: TGTGCCAGCTCACCACCGCGAGCGTTCACCGGGGAGCTGTTTTTT. It encodes CASSPPRAFTGELFF.

The chain joins TRBV6-6 to TRBJ2-1; D ambiguous. The V gene's germline CDR1 is MNHNY and CDR2 SVGAGI (reference sequence). Trimming removed 6 bases from V and 5 bases from J, with 14 bases in between. The CDR3 totals 14 residues. The CDR3 is CASSRPQAHNEQFF. The CDR3 coding sequence is TGTGCCAGCAGCCGCCCCCAAGCCCACAATGAGCAGTTCTTC.

The chain couples TRBV7-9 to TRBJ2-7; a possible D gene is TRBD1 (5 bases). Germline lookup yields CDR1 SEHNR and CDR2 FQNEAQ (reference sequence). CDR3 length: 16 amino acids. V dropped 0 bases and J dropped 3 bases, with 15 bases sitting between them. CDR3 amino acids: CASSLALGEGDYEQYF. The DNA of the CDR3 is TGTGCCAGCAGCTTAGCGCTCGGTGAAGGGGACTACGAGCAGTACTTC.

The chain recombines TRBV2 with TRBJ2-2; 9 bases align to TRBD2. The CDR3 covers 15 residues. Germline trimming cut 6 bases from V and 6 bases from J; bases unmatched to any gene: 8. The germline V gene encodes CDR1 SNHLY and CDR2 FYNNEI. CDR3 protein: CASRSGRTSAGELFF. CDR3 nucleotides: TGTGCCAGCAGGAGCGGGAGGACGTCCGCCGGGGAGCTGTTTTTT.

This rearrangement joins TRBV3-1 (or the pseudogene TRBV3-2) to TRBJ1-4, with 7 bases that match TRBD1. Losses at the gene ends were 0 bases for V and 4 bases for J; bases not matched to a gene: 14. Germline values: CDR1 LGHDT, CDR2 YNNKEL (reference sequence). This CDR3 has 19 amino acids. Here the CDR3 reads CASSQEVPGQSGINEKLFF. CDR3 DNA: TGTGCCAGCAGCCAAGAGGTGCCGGGACAGTCGGGAATTAATGAAAAACTGTTTTTT.

The chain has TRBV7-6 and TRBJ2-5, with D tentatively TRBD1 or TRBD2 (7 bases each). This CDR3 spans 16 amino acids. V lost 0 bases, J lost 2 bases, and 13 bases lay in between. Germline loops: CDR1 SGHVS, CDR2 FNYEAQ. CDR3 DNA: TGTGCCAGCAGCTTAGCGGGAGGGGGCTTACAAGAGACCCAGTACTTC. This translates into CASSLAGGGLQETQYF. Full variable domain (outside the CDR3, taken from reference TRBV7-6 and TRBJ2-5): GAGVSQSPRYKVTKRGQDVALRCDPISGHVSLYWYRQALGQGPEFLTYFNYEAQQDKSGLPNDRFSAERPEGSISTLTIQRTEQRDSAMYRCASSLAGGGLQETQYFGPGTRLLVL.

The J gene is TRBJ2-1, the V gene TRBV7-9; no clear D. V was cut by 0 bases and J by 3 bases, with 6 bases left in between. Germline values: CDR1 SEHNR, CDR2 FQNEAQ (reference sequence). The CDR3 loop spans 14 amino acids. CDR3: CASSLALSYNEQFF. The DNA of the CDR3 is TGTGCCAGCAGCTTAGCCCTAAGCTACAATGAGCAGTTCTTC.

CDR3 sequence: CARISGRTVDGYTF. CDR3 bases: TGTGCCAGGATTTCTGGGCGGACGGTGGATGGCTACACCTTC. The V call is TRBV6-5, the J call TRBJ1-2; D is ambiguous. The CDR3 covers 14 residues. Trimming removed 9 bases from V and 6 bases from J, with 20 bases in between. Per the germline V gene, CDR1 is MNHEY and CDR2 is SVGAGI.

The chain uses TRBV5-1 and TRBJ2-5; 11 nucleotides align to TRBD1. The J segment lost 8 bases and the V segment lost 0 bases, leaving 6 bases of the junction unmatched. Germline V lookup: CDR1 SGHRS, CDR2 YFSETQ. CDR3 length equals 15 residues. CDR3 in amino acids: CASSLGTGGSGTQYF. Here the CDR3 DNA reads TGCGCCAGCAGCTTGGGGACAGGGGGCTCGGGAACCCAGTACTTC.

This clone was found once. This sequence joins TRBV2 and TRBJ2-3, with 9 positions matching TRBD2. There are 20 residues in the CDR3. With V trimmed by 3 bases and J by 1 base, 17 bases remained unmatched. Germline V gives CDR1 SNHLY, CDR2 FYNNEI. CDR3 nucleotide sequence: TGTGCCAGCAGTGATGGGCCAGGGTACAGCTGGACTAGCGGCACAGATACGCAGTATTTT. It is translated as CASSDGPGYSWTSGTDTQYF. The full variable domain, with the rest looked up from reference TRBV2 and TRBJ2-3, is EPEVTQTPSHQVTQMGQEVILRCVPISNHLYFYWYRQILGQKVEFLVSFYNNEISEKSEIFDDQFSVERPDGSNFTLKIRSTKLEDSAMYFCASSDGPGYSWTSGTDTQYFGPGTRLTVL.

The V gene is TRBV30, the J gene TRBJ1-2, with TRBD1 identical over 7 bases. The CDR3 has 15 amino acids. Germline V gene lookup returns CDR1 GTSNPN and CDR2 SVGIG (reference sequence). The junction had 14 bases not matched to a gene; V was cut back by 3 bases and J by 7 bases. The CDR3 reads CAWSAIVTGISGYTF. The CDR3 DNA reads TGTGCCTGGAGCGCTATAGTGACAGGGATCTCTGGCTACACCTTC.

This clone was picked up a small number of times. This chain links TRBV3-1 (or the pseudogene TRBV3-2) with TRBJ2-7; tentatively, D is TRBD1 (6 bases). The CDR3 runs to 12 residues. V was shortened by 2 bases and J by 9 bases, with 11 bases between the two germline ends. CDR1 and CDR2 (germline): LGHDT, YNNKEL (reference sequence). CDR3 in DNA: TGTGCCAGCAGCCAACAGGGGTCGGTGCAGTACTTC. It is translated as CASSQQGSVQYF.

The rearrangement joins TRBV6-5 to TRBJ2-1; 7 bases are a match to TRBD1. J gave up 0 bases and V 6 bases, and 5 bases lay outside the gene matches. This CDR3 spans 15 amino acids. CDR1 is MNHEY and CDR2 is SVGAGI in the germline V gene. CDR3 nucleotides: TGTGCCAGCAGCGGACAGGCCGACTCCTACAATGAGCAGTTCTTC. Its protein product is CASSGQADSYNEQFF.